One sample yielded the 3 T cell receptor beta chains listed below, sequenced in a study of blood T cell repertoires in COVID-19. Profiling relied on immunoSEQ multiplex PCR, and the TCRdb table lists in-frame clones only, not all of them. The data contain some 140,000 clones, 79% of them singletons. The sequenced sample was peripheral blood. All receptors come from a man aged 55-75 years with acute or convalescent COVID-19.

The chain combines TRBV7-2 with TRBJ1-1; TRBD1 aligns across 8 bases. The CDR3 totals 14 residues. CDR1 is SGHTA, CDR2 FQGNSA, per germline. The V gene end was trimmed by 5 bases and the J gene end by 6 bases; junction bases not matched to a gene: 8. CDR3 DNA: TGTGCCAGCAGCCGTGACAGGGGTTTGGCTGAAGCTTTCTTT. Its translation is CASSRDRGLAEAFF.

V is TRBV28 and J is TRBJ1-2; D remains unclear. The length of the CDR3 is 14 residues. Trimming shortened V by 6 bases and J by 4 bases, and 15 bases separated the two germline ends. CDR1 MDHEN and CDR2 SYDVKM come from the germline V gene. CDR3 bases: TGTGCCAGCAGCCCGAGAGGGCTTGGCTATGGCTACACCTTC. It specifies CASSPRGLGYGYTF.

V is TRBV6-2 or TRBV6-3 and J is TRBJ2-1, with a weak D call TRBD2 (6 bases). Per the germline V gene, CDR1 is MNHEY and CDR2 is SVGEGT. The CDR3 runs 18 residues. The V and J ends lost 0 bases and 2 bases respectively, with 17 bases between them. CDR3 loop: CASSYSVRASVTYNEQFF. The CDR3 region has the DNA TGTGCCAGCAGTTACTCGGTTAGGGCTAGCGTTACCTACAATGAGCAGTTCTTC.